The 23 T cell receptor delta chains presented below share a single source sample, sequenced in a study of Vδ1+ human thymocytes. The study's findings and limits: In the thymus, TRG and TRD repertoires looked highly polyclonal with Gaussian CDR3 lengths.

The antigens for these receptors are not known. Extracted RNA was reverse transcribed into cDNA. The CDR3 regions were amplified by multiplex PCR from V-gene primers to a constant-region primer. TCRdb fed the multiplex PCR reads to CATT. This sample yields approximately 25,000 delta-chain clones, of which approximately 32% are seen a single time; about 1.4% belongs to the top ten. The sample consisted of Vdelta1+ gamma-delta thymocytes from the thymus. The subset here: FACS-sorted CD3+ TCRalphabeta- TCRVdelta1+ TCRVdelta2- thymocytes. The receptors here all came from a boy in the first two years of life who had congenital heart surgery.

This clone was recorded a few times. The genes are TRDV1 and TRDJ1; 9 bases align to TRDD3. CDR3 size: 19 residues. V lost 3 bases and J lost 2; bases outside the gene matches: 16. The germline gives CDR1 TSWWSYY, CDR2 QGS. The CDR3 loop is CALGEPTTAGGCKTDKLIF. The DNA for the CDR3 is TGTGCTCTTGGGGAGCCTACTACGGCTGGGGGATGTAAAACCGATAAACTCATCTTT.

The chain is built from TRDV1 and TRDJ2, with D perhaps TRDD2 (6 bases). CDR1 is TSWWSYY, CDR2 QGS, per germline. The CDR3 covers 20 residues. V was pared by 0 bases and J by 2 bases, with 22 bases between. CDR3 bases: TGTGCTCTTGGGGAACTACAGCCTGTCCTACGAACCAGGTTGACAGCACAACTCTTCTTT. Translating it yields CALGELQPVLRTRLTAQLFF.

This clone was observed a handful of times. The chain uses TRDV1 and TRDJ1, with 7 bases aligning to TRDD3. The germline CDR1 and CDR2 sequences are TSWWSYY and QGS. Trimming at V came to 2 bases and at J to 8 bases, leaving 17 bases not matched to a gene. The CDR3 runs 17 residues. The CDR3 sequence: CALGEEGAPVYWGKLIF. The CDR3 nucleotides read TGTGCTCTTGGGGAAGAGGGGGCTCCTGTGTACTGGGGAAAACTCATCTTT.

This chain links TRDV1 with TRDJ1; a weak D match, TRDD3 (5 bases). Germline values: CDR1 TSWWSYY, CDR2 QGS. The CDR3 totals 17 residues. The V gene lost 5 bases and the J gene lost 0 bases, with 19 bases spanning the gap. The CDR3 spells CALGTLHYGGYTDKLIF. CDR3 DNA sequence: TGTGCTCTTGGGACACTCCACTACGGGGGGTACACCGATAAACTCATCTTT.

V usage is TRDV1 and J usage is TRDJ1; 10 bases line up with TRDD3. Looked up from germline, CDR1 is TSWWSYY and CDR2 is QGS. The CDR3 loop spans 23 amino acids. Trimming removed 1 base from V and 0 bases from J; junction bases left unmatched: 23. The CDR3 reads CALGEQAIGTPLGDNPYTDKLIF. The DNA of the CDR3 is TGTGCTCTTGGGGAACAGGCAATCGGGACTCCTCTGGGGGATAACCCTTACACCGATAAACTCATCTTT.

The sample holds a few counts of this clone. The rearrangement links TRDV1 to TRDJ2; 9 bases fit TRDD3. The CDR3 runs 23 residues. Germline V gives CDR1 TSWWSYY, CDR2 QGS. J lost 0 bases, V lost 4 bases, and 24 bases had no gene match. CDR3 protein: CALGGHPAFTGGRTLALTAQLFF. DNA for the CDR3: TGTGCTCTTGGGGGCCACCCGGCCTTCACTGGGGGACGCACCCTCGCTTTGACAGCACAACTCTTCTTT.

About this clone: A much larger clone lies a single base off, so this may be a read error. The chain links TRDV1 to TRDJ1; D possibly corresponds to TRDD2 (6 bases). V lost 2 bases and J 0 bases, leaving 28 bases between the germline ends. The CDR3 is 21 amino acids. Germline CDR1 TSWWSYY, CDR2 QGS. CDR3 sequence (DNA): TGTGCTCTTGGGGAATTCAGGCGTACGACTCGGGTCTCCTACTACACCGATAAACTCATCTTT. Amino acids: CALGEFRRTTRVSYYTDKLIF.

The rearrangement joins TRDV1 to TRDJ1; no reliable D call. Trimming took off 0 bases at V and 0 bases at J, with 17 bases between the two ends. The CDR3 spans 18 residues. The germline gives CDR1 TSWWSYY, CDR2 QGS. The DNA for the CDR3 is TGTGCTCTTGGGGAACTAGACCAATTCCCCTCCCACACCGATAAACTCATCTTT. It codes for CALGELDQFPSHTDKLIF.

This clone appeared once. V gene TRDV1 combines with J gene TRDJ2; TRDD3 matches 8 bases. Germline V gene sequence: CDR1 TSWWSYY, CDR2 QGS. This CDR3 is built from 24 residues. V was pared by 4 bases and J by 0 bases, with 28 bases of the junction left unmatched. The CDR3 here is CALGGMTDTPLNWGARPLTAQLFF. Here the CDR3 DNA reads TGTGCTCTTGGGGGTATGACCGATACCCCCCTTAACTGGGGGGCACGTCCTTTGACAGCACAACTCTTCTTT.

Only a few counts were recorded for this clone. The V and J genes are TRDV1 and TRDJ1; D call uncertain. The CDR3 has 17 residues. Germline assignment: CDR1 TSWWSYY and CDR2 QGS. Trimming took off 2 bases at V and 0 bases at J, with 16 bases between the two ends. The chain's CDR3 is CALGEITSNEYTDKLIF. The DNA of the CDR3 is TGTGCTCTTGGGGAAATAACTTCTAATGAGTACACCGATAAACTCATCTTT.

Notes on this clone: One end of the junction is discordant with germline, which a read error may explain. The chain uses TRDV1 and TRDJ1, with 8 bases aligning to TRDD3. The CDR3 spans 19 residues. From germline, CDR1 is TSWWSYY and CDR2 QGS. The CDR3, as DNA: TGTGCTCTTGGGGAACTTCCCCTATTGGGGGATGTTTACACCGATAAACTCACCTTT. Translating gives CALGELPLLGDVYTDKLTF.

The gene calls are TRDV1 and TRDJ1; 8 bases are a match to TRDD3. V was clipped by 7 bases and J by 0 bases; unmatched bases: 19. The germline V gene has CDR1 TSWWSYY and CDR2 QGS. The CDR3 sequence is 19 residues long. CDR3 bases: TGTGCTCTTGCCATCCAACGTGGGGGATTCCCCACAGACACCGATAAACTCATCTTT. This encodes CALAIQRGGFPTDTDKLIF.

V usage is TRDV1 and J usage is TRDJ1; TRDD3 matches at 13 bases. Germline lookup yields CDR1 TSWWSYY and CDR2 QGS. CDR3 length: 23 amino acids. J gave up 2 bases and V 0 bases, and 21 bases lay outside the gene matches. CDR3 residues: CALGELRPHRTGGYAWGTDKLIF. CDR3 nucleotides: TGTGCTCTTGGGGAACTTAGGCCCCATCGTACTGGGGGATACGCTTGGGGGACCGATAAACTCATCTTT.

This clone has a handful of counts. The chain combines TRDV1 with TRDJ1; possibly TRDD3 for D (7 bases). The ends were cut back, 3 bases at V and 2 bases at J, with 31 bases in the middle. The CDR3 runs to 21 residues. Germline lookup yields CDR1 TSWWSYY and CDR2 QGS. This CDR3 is CALGEGPSHPYWGENTDKLIF. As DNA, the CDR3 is TGTGCTCTTGGGGAGGGCCCTTCCCACCCGTACTGGGGTGAAAATACCGATAAACTCATCTTT.

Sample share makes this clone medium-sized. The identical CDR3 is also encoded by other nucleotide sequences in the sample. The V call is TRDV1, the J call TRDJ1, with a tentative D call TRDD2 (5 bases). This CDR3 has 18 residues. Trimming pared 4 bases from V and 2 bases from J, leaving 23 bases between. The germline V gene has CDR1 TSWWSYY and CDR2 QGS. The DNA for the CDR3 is TGTGCTCTTGGGGGTTCCTCTTCCCTCACTGCCGGGACCGATAAACTCATCTTT. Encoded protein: CALGGSSSLTAGTDKLIF.

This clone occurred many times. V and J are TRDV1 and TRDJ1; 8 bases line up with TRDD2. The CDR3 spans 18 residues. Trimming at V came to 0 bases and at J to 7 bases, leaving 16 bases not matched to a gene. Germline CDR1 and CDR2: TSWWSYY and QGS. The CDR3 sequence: CALGELNNIRFFLPKLIF. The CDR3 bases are TGTGCTCTTGGGGAACTTAATAATATTCGATTCTTCCTACCTAAACTCATCTTT.

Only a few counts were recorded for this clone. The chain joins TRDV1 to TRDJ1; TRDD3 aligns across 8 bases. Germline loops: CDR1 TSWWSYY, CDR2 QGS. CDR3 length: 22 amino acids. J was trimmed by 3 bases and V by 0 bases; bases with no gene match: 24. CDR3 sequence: CALGELYGPSHRGYSRSDKLIF. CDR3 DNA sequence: TGTGCTCTTGGGGAACTCTACGGACCTTCTCATCGGGGATACAGTCGATCCGATAAACTCATCTTT.

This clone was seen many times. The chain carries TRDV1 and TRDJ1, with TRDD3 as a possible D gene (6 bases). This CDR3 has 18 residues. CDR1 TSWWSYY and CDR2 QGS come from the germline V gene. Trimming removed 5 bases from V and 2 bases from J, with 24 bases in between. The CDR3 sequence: CALGKGREIGGKTDKLIF. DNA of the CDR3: TGTGCTCTTGGGAAAGGGAGAGAGATTGGGGGCAAGACCGATAAACTCATCTTT.

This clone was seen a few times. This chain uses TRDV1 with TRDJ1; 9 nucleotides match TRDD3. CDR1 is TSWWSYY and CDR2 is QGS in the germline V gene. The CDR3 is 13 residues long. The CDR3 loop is CALAGGYTDKLIF. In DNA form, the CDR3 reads TGTGCCTTGGCTGGGGGATACACCGATAAACTCATCTTT.

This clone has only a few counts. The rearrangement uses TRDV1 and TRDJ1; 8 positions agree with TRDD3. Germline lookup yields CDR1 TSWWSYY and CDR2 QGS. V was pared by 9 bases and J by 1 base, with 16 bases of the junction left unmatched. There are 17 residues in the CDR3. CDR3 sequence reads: CALQSGRGIGPTDKLIF. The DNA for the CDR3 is TGTGCTCTCCAAAGTGGGAGGGGGATAGGCCCCACCGATAAACTCATCTTT.

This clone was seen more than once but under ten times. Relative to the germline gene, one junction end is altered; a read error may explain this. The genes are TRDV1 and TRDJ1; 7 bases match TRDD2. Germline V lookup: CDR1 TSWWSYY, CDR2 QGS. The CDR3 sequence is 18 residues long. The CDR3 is CALGEAAFLPTPTDRLIF. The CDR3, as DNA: TGTGCTCTTGGGGAAGCGGCCTTCCTGCCCACCCCGACGGATAGACTCATCTTT.

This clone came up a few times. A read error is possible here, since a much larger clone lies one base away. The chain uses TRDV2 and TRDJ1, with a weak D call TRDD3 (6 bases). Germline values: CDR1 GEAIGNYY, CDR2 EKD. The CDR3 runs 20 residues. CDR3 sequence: CACDRGVTGTWDFYTDNLIF. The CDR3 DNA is TGTGCCTGTGACAGGGGGGTCACTGGGACATGGGATTTTTACACCGATAACCTCATCTTT.

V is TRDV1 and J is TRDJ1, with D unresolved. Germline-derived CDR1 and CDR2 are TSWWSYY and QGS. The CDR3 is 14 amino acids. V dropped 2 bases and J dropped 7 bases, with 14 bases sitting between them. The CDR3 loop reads CALGEIVQRGKLIF. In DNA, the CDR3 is TGTGCTCTTGGGGAAATCGTACAACGCGGTAAACTCATCTTT.